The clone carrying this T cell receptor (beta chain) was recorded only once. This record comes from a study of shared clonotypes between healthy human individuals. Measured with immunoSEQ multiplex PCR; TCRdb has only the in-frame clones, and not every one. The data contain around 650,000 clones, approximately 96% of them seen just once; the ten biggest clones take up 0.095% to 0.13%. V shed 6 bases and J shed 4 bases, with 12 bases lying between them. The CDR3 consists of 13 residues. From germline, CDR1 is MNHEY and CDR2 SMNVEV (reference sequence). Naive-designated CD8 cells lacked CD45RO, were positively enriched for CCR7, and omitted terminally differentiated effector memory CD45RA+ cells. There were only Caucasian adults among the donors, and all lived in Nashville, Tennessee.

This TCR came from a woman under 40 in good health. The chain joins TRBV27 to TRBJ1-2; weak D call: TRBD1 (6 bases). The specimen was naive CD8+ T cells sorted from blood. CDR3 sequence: CASSHGGSYGYTF. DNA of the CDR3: TGTGCCAGCAGCCACGGGGGCAGCTATGGCTACACCTTC.